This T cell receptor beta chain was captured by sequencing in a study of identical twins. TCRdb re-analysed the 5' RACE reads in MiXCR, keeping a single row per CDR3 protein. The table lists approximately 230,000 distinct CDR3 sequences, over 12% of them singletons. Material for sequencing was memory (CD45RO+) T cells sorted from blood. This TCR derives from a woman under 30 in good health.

The CDR3 nucleotides are TGTGCCAGCAGCCGCGGACAGGGGGCCCAAGGTGAAAAACTGTTTTTT. Encoded protein: CASSRGQGAQGEKLFF. This chain links TRBV3-1 with TRBJ1-4, with TRBD1 identical over 11 bases. This CDR3 has 16 residues. The J segment lost 7 bases and the V segment lost 4 bases, leaving 8 bases of the junction unmatched. Germline values: CDR1 LGHDT, CDR2 YNNKEL (reference sequence).